This record covers a single TCR beta chain. It was with random hexamers that roughly 0.5 to 1 ug RNA was reverse transcribed. Amplification of TCR beta CDR3 across 54 Vbeta and 13 Jbeta was performed with immunoSEQ multiplex PCR. TCRdb re-called the immunoSEQ multiplex PCR reads with MiXCR, one entry per CDR3 protein. The sample lists some 200,000 distinct CDR3 sequences; 90% to 95% were seen once. This sample stems from a study of CD8 T cells in Susac syndrome. The CDR3 loop spans 13 amino acids. V gave up 7 bases and J gave up 2 bases, with 11 bases separating them. The germline gives CDR1 LNHDA, CDR2 SQIVND (reference sequence).

The J gene is TRBJ1-2, the V gene TRBV19; D unresolved. Sequencing used CD8+ T cells from PBMCs. The TCR was taken from a human donor with multiple sclerosis. The CDR3 coding sequence is TGTGCCAGTACCCCTGCGGGGAACTATGGCTACACCTTC. Its protein is CASTPAGNYGYTF.